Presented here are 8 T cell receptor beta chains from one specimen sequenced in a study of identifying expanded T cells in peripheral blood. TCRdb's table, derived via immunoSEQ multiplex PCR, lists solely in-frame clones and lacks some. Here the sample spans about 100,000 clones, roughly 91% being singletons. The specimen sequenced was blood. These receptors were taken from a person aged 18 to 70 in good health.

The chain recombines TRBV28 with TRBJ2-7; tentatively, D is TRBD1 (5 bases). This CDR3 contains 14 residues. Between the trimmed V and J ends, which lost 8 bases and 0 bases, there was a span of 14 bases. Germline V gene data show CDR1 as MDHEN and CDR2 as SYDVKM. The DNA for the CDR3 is TGTGCCAGCGCATGGGCAGGGCTCTCCTACGAGCAGTACTTC. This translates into CASAWAGLSYEQYF.

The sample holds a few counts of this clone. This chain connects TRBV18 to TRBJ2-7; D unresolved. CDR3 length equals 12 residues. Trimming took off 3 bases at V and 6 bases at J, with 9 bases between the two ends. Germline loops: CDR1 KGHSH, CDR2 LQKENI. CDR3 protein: CASSPGVGEQYF. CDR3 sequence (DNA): TGTGCCAGCTCACCTGGGGTGGGCGAGCAGTACTTC.

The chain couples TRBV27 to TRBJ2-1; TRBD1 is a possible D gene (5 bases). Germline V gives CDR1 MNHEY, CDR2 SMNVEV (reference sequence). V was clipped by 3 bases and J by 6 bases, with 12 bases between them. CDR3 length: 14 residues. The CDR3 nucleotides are TGTGCCAGCAGTTTTCTTGGCAGGGTCAATGAGCAGTTCTTC. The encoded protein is CASSFLGRVNEQFF.

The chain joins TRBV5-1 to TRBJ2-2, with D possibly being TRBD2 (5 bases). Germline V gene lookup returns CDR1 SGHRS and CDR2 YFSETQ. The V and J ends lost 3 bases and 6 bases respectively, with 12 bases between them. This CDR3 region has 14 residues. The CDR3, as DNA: TGCGCCAGCAGCTATCTAATGAGGGCCGGGGAGCTGTTTTTT. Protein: CASSYLMRAGELFF.

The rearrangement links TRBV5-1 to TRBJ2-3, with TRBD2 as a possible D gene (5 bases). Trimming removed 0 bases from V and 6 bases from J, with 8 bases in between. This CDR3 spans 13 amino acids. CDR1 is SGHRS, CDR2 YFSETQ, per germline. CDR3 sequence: CASSLDGVDTQYF. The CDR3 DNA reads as TGCGCCAGCAGCTTGGACGGGGTGGATACGCAGTATTTT.

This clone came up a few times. The CDR3 coding sequence is TGTGCCAGCAGCCCAAACCCAGGGGGCGGGCCTGAAGCTTTCTTT. It is translated as CASSPNPGGGPEAFF. J is TRBJ1-1 and V is TRBV7-8; TRBD1 aligns across 8 bases. The ends lost 5 bases at V and 6 bases at J; junction bases unmatched: 11. The CDR3 extends over 15 amino acids. Looked up from germline, CDR1 is SGHVS and CDR2 is FQNEAQ.

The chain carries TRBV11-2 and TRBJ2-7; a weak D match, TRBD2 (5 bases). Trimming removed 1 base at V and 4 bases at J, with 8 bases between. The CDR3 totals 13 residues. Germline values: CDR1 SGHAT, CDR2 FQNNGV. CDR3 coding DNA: TGTGCCAGCAGCTTAGGGGCGGGTTACGAGCAGTACTTC. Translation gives CASSLGAGYEQYF. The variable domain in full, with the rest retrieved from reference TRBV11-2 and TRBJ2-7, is EAGVAQSPRYKIIEKRQSVAFWCNPISGHATLYWYQQILGQGPKLLIQFQNNGVVDDSQLPKDRFSAERLKGVDSTLKIQPAKLEDSAVYLCASSLGAGYEQYFGPGTRLTVT.

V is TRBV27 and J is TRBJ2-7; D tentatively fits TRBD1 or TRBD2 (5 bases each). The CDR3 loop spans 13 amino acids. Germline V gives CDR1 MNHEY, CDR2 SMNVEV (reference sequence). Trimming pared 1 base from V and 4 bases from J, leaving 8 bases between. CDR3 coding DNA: TGTGCCAGCAGTTTATGGGACGGGTACGAGCAGTACTTC. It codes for CASSLWDGYEQYF.